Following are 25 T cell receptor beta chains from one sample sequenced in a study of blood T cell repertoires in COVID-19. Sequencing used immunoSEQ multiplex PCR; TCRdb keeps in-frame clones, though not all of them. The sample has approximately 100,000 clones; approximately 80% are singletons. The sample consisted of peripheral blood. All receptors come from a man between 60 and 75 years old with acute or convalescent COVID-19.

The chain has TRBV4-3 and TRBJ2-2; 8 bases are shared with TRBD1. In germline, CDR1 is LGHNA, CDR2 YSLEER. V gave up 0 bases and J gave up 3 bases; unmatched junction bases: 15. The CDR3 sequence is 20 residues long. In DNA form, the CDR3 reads TGCGCCAGCAGCCAAGAAATAGGTCGGGACAGGATGAGATACACCGGGGAGCTGTTTTTT. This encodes CASSQEIGRDRMRYTGELFF.

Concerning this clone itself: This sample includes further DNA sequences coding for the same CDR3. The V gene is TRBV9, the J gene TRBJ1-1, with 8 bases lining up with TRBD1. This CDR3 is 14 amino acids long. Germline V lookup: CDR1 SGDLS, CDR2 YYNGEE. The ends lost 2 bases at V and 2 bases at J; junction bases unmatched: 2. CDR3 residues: CASSVGQANTEAFF. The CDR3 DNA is TGTGCCAGCAGCGTGGGACAGGCCAACACTGAAGCTTTCTTT.

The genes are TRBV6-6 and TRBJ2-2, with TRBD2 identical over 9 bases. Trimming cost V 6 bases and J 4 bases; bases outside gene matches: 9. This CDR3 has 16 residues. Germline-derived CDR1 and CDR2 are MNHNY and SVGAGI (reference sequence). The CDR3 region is CASSRLAEAPTGELFF. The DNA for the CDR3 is TGTGCCAGCAGCCGACTAGCGGAGGCTCCCACCGGGGAGCTGTTTTTT.

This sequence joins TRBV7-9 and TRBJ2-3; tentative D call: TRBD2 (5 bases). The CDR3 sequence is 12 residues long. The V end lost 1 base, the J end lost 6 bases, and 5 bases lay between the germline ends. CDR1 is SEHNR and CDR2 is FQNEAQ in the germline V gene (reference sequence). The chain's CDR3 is CASSLVADTQYF. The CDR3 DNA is TGTGCCAGCAGCTTAGTAGCGGATACGCAGTATTTT.

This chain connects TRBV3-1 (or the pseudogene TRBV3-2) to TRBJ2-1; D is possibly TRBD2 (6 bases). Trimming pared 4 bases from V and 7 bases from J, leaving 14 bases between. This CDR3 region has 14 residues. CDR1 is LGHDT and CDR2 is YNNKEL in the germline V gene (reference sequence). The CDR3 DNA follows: TGTGCCAGCAGCCCCCGACTAGGAGGTAATGAGCAGTTCTTC. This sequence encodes CASSPRLGGNEQFF.

This CDR3 is CSAEPDTDTQYF. DNA for the CDR3: TGCAGCGCAGAACCAGACACAGATACGCAGTATTTT. This sequence joins TRBV29-1 and TRBJ2-3; D remains ambiguous. V shed 7 bases and J shed 2 bases, with 10 bases lying between them. CDR1 and CDR2 from the germline V gene are SQVTM and ANQGSEA. CDR3 size: 12 residues.

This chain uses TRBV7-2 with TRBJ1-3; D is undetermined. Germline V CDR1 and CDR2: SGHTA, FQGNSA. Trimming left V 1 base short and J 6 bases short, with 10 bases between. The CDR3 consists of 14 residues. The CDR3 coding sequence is TGTGCCAGCAGCTTAGAAGCCGGTACAAACACCATATATTTT. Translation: CASSLEAGTNTIYF.

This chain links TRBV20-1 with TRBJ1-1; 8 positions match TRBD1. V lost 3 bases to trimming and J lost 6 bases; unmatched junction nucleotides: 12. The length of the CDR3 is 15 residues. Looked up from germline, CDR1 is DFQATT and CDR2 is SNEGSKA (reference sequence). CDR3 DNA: TGCAGTGCTAGTACAGGGGGGAGCTCTCTGGCTGAAGCTTTCTTT. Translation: CSASTGGSSLAEAFF.

The CDR3 region has the DNA TGCAGCGTTGGTCGACAGGGTAATGAAAAACTGTTTTTT. It specifies CSVGRQGNEKLFF. The rearrangement joins TRBV29-1 to TRBJ1-4; 7 nucleotides line up with TRBD1. V trimming: 4 bases; J trimming: 4 bases; junction bases outside the gene matches: 3. The V gene's germline CDR1 is SQVTM and CDR2 ANQGSEA. The CDR3 is made up of 13 amino acids.

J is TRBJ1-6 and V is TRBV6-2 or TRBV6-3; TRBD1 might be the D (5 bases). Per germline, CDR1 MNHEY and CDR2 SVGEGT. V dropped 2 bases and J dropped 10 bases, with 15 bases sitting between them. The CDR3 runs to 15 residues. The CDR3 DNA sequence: TGTGCCAGCAGTTACGAGTCGGGGGAATGGTCACCCCTCCACTTT. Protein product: CASSYESGEWSPLHF.

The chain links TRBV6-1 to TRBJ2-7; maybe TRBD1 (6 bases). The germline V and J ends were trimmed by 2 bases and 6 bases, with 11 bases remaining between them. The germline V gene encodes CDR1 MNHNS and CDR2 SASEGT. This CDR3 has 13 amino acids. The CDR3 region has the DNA TGTGCCAGCAGTGAAATCACGACAGGCGAGCAGTACGTC. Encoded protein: CASSEITTGEQYV.

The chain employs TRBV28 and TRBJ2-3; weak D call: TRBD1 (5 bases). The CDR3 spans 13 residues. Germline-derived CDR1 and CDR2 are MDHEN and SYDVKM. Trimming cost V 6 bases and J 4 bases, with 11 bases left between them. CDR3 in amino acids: CASRQTASDTQYF. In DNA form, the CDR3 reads TGTGCCAGCAGACAGACAGCGTCAGATACGCAGTATTTT.

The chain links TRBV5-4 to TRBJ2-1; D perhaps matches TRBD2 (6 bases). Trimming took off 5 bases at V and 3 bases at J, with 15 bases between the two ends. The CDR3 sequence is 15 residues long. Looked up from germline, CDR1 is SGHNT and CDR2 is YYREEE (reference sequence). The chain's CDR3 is CASRNPGLDYNEQFF. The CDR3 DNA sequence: TGTGCCAGCAGGAACCCGGGACTTGACTACAATGAGCAGTTCTTC.

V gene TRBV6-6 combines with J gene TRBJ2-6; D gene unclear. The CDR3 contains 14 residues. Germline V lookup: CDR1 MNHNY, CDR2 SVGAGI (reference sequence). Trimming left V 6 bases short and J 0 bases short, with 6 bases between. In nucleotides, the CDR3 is TGTGCCAGCAGACTCGACTCTGGGGCCAACGTCCTGACTTTC. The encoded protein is CASRLDSGANVLTF.

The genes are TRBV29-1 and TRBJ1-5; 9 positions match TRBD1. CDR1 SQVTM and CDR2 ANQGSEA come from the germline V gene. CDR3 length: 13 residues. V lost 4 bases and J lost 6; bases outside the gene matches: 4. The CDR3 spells CSVAGQGFQPQHF. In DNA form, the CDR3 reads TGCAGCGTTGCCGGACAGGGGTTTCAGCCCCAGCATTTT.

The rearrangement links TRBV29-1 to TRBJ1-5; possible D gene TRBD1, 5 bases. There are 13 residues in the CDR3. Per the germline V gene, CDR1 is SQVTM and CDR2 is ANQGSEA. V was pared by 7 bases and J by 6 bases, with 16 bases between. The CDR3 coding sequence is TGCAGCGCCCGGGCAGGGCCAGGTCAGCCCCAGCATTTT. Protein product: CSARAGPGQPQHF.

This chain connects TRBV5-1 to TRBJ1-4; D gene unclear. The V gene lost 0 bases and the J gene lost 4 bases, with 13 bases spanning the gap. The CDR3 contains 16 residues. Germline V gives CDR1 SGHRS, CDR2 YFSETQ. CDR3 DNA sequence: TGCGCCAGCAGCTTGGTTTTTAGGCGGAATAATGAAAAACTGTTTTTT. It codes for CASSLVFRRNNEKLFF.

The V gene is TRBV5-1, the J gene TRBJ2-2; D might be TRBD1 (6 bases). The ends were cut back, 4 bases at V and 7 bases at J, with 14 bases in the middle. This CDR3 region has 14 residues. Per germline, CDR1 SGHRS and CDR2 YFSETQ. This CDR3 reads CASSPGQNGGELFF. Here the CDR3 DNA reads TGCGCCAGCAGCCCCGGACAGAATGGCGGGGAGCTGTTTTTT.

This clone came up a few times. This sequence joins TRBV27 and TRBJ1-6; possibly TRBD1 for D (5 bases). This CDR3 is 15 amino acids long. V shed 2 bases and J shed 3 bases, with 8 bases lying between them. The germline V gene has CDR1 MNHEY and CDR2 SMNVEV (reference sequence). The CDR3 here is CASSLKGIYNSPLHF. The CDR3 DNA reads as TGTGCCAGCAGTTTAAAGGGGATCTATAATTCACCCCTCCACTTT.

Here the CDR3 reads CASSQGGQGQPQHF. The CDR3 region has the DNA TGCGCCAGCAGCCAAGGTGGGCAGGGTCAGCCCCAGCATTTT. This rearrangement joins TRBV4-1 to TRBJ1-5; a weak D match, TRBD1 (5 bases). Germline lookup yields CDR1 MGHRA and CDR2 YSYEKL. This CDR3 has 14 amino acids. Trimming took off 1 base at V and 6 bases at J, with 10 bases between the two ends.

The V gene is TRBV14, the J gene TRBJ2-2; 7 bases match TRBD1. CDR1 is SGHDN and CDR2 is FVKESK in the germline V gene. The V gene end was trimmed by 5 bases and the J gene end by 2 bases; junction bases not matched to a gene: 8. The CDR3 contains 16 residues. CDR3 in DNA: TGTGCCAGCAGCTTCCGGACAGGCTTAAACACCGGGGAGCTGTTTTTT. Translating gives CASSFRTGLNTGELFF.

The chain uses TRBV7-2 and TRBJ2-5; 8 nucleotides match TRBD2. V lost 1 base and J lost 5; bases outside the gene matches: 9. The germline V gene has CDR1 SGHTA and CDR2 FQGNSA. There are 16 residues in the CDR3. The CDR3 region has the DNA TGTGCCAGCAGCTTAGTCGGTAGCGGGGTGATGGAGACCCAGTACTTC. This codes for CASSLVGSGVMETQYF.

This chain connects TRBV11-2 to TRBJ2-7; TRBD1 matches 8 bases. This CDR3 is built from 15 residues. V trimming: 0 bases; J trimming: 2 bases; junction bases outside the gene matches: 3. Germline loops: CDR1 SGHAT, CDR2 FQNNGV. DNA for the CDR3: TGTGCCAGCAGCTTAGATGGACAGGGTACCTACGAGCAGTACTTC. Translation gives CASSLDGQGTYEQYF.

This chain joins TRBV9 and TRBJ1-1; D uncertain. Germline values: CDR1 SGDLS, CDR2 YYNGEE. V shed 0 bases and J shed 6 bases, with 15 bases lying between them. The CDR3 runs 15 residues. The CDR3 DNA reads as TGTGCCAGCAGCGTAGTTCGTGGGAGGGCCCCTGAAGCTTTCTTT. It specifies CASSVVRGRAPEAFF.

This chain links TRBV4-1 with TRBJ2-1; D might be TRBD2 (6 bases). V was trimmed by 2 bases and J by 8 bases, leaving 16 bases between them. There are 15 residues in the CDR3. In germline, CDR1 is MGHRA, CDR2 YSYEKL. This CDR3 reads CASSQSREIRHEQFF. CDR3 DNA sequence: TGCGCCAGCAGCCAATCCCGGGAGATCCGCCATGAGCAGTTCTTC.